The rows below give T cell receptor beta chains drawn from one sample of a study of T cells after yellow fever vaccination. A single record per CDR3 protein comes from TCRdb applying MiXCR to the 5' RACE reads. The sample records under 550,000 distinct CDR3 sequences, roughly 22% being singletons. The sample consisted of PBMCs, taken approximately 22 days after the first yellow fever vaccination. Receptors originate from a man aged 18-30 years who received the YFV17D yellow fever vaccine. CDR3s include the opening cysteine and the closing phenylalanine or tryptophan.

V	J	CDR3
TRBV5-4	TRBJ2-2	CASSRIDSPTGELFF
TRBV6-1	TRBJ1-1	CASSPLGESTRAFF
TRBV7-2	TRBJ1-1	CASSLVAEETEAFF
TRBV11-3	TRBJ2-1	CASSLDPDNEQFF
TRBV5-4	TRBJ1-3	CASSLDRRSGNTIYF
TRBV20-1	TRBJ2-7	CSASSGGDYEQYF
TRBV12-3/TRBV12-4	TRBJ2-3	CASSLVWGNTDTQYF
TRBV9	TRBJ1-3	CASSLGGTSSGNTIYF
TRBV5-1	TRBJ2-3	CASSSPLTGSFITDTQYF
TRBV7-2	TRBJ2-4	CASSLRDRGPNIQYF
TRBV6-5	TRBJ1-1	CASFRRGAEAFF
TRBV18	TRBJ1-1	CASSPIGKGNTEAFF
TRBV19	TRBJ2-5	CASSNVGKETQYF
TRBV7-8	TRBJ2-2	CASSLSIQRGGVTGELFF
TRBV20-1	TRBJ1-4	CSARAGNGATNEKLFF
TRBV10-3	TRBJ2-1	CAISDPTRGNYNEQFF
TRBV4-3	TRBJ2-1	CASSQEQEWRGVPVNEQFF